The 27 T cell receptor beta chains in this list originate from one sample, sequenced in a study of T cells in Graves' hyperthyroidism and ophthalmopathy. Amplification of TCR beta CDR3 regions was performed using RNA transcripts as template. First-round RT-PCR with HTBI primers amplified the TCR CDR3 region. TCRdb re-derived calls from the multiplex PCR reads in MiXCR, one entry per CDR3 protein. Of around 660,000 distinct CDR3 sequences in the sample, about 45% were seen once. The specimen was peripheral blood or thyroid tissue (not recorded which). The receptor source for this set is an adult man with Graves' disease, either hyperthyroidism or ophthalmopathy (not recorded which).

To note about this clonotype: Given the absence of the conserved phenylalanine or tryptophan at the CDR3 end, a read error is likely. No DNA is shown, since the ends of the CDR3 on it are uncertain; the CDR3 is the one TCRdb lists. The chain has TRBV18 and TRBJ1-1. The CDR3 length is 8 residues, termini included. Per germline, CDR1 KGHSH and CDR2 LQKENI. Here the CDR3 reads CASSPAGS.

In its sample, this clonotype was seen a few times. This chain links TRBV14 with TRBJ2-5; 7 bases match TRBD1. With V trimmed by 4 bases and J by 2 bases, 10 bases remained unmatched. Looked up from germline, CDR1 is SGHDN and CDR2 is FVKESK. The CDR3 is 16 residues long. The DNA for the CDR3 is TGTGCCAGCAGCCCCCGGACAGGTTTCGCACAAGAGACCCAGTACTTC. Translation gives CASSPRTGFAQETQYF.

J is TRBJ2-5 and V is TRBV12-3 or TRBV12-4, with a weak D call TRBD2 (5 bases). Deletions cut 8 bases from V and 2 bases from J, with 12 bases between. The length of the CDR3 is 13 residues. This CDR3 reads CASALREQETQYF. The DNA for the CDR3 is TGTGCCAGCGCCCTTCGGGAACAAGAGACCCAGTACTTC.

In the case of this clonotype: It may be a read error: a sequence one base away is much more abundant. The rearrangement uses TRBV7-2 and TRBJ2-7; either TRBD1 or TRBD2 may supply D (6 bases each). The CDR3 has 16 residues. The germline V gene has CDR1 SGHTA and CDR2 FQGNSA. Trimming stripped 2 bases from V and 2 bases from J, with 16 bases between. The CDR3 is CASSLQLEGGAYEQYF. The CDR3 nucleotides read TGTGCCAGCAGCTTACAACTAGAGGGGGGCGCCTACGAGCAGTACTTC.

This chain connects TRBV12-3 or TRBV12-4 to TRBJ2-5, with D tentatively TRBD2 (5 bases). CDR3 length equals 14 residues. The V end lost 6 bases, the J end lost 4 bases, and 15 bases lay between the germline ends. The CDR3 spells CASSNRRGSETQYF. CDR3 coding DNA: TGTGCCAGCAGCAATCGTCGGGGATCAGAGACCCAGTACTTC.

The chain is built from TRBV2 and TRBJ1-2, with 8 bases that match TRBD1. After removal of 6 bases from V and 8 bases from J, the junction contained 8 bases not matched to a gene. Germline-derived CDR1 and CDR2 are SNHLY and FYNNEI. This CDR3 region has 13 residues. The CDR3 DNA reads as TGTGCCAGCAGCCTTAGACGGACAGGGGGCTACACCTTC. Translating it yields CASSLRRTGGYTF.

This clonotype has more than one count but fewer than ten. The chain couples TRBV27 to TRBJ1-5; D is undetermined. Between the trimmed V and J ends, which lost 2 bases and 6 bases, there was a span of 8 bases. The CDR3 consists of 13 residues. Germline loops: CDR1 MNHEY, CDR2 SMNVEV (reference sequence). The chain's CDR3 is CASSLVPGQPQHF. CDR3 DNA: TGTGCCAGCAGTTTAGTCCCCGGTCAGCCCCAGCATTTT.

This clonotype was counted a single time. The chain carries TRBV9 and TRBJ1-6; D might be TRBD1 (5 bases). Trimming left V 3 bases short and J 7 bases short, with 17 bases between. Per germline, CDR1 SGDLS and CDR2 YYNGEE. The CDR3 extends over 16 amino acids. The CDR3 DNA sequence: TGTGCCAGCAGCGCAGGAGGACAAGATGGAAATTCACCCCTCCACTTT. Amino acid sequence: CASSAGGQDGNSPLHF.

This clonotype was detected a few times. One end of the junction fails to match germline, which may point to a read error. The chain recombines TRBV2 with TRBJ1-5; D is unclear. The V gene's germline CDR1 is SNHLY and CDR2 FYNNEI. The CDR3 has 17 residues. The CDR3 protein is CAISESLRGGSDQPQHF. DNA for the CDR3: TGTGCCATCAGTGAGTCACTCCGAGGAGGGAGTGATCAGCCCCAGCATTTT.

Note on this clonotype: A junction end diverges from the germline sequence, so it may reflect a read error. The gene calls are TRBV7-9 and TRBJ2-7, with 9 bases lining up with TRBD2. CDR1 SEHNR and CDR2 FQNEAQ come from the germline V gene (reference sequence). This CDR3 spans 14 amino acids. The CDR3 DNA is TGCGCCAGCGGGGGGACCGGGGGGGCCGACGAGCAGTACTTC. Its translation is CASGGTGGADEQYF.

With regard to this clonotype: A clone one base away is much larger, so this may be a read error. This chain joins TRBV10-3 and TRBJ2-7, with D perhaps matching TRBD1 (5 bases). CDR3 length equals 14 residues. The germline gives CDR1 ENHRY, CDR2 SYGVKD. The V end lost 6 bases, the J end lost 4 bases, and 16 bases lay between the germline ends. This chain's CDR3 is CAIREIRGGYEQYF. The CDR3, as DNA: TGTGCCATCAGGGAGATAAGGGGTGGATACGAGCAGTACTTC.

J is TRBJ2-7 and V is TRBV6-5, with 8 bases fitting TRBD1. The CDR3 extends over 14 amino acids. Germline trimming cut 5 bases from V and 5 bases from J; bases unmatched to any gene: 8. Germline V lookup: CDR1 MNHEY, CDR2 SVGAGI. As DNA, the CDR3 is TGTGCCAGCAGTCCGTCGACAGGGGAGGACGAGCAGTACTTC. Its protein product is CASSPSTGEDEQYF.

This chain uses TRBV12-5 with TRBJ1-1, with D uncertain. Deletions cut 6 bases from V and 0 bases from J, with 8 bases between. Germline-derived CDR1 and CDR2 are LGHNT and FRNRAP. The CDR3 has 13 residues. The CDR3 loop is CASGPAMNTEAFF. In DNA, the CDR3 is TGTGCTAGTGGCCCGGCAATGAACACTGAAGCTTTCTTT.

This clonotype turned up a few times. This CDR3 is CATSDQDSNQPQHF. The CDR3 region has the DNA TGTGCCACCAGTGATCAGGACAGCAATCAGCCCCAGCATTTT. The genes are TRBV24-1 and TRBJ1-5, with no clear D. The V and J ends lost 3 bases and 1 base respectively, with 6 bases between them. Germline-derived CDR1 and CDR2 are KGHDR and SFDVKD. This CDR3 spans 14 amino acids.

Ten or more counts support this clonotype. V gene TRBV29-1 combines with J gene TRBJ1-2, with 7 positions matching TRBD1. CDR3 length equals 14 residues. CDR1 is SQVTM and CDR2 is ANQGSEA in the germline V gene. The J segment lost 3 bases and the V segment lost 6 bases, leaving 10 bases of the junction unmatched. The CDR3 region is CSVTTGIGDYGYTF. The CDR3 bases are TGCAGCGTCACGACAGGGATTGGGGACTATGGCTACACCTTC.

In its sample, this clonotype was seen a few times. The rearrangement uses TRBV11-2 and TRBJ1-1; no firm D call. Germline CDR1 SGHAT, CDR2 FQNNGV. V lost 5 bases and J lost 3, with 10 bases in between. The CDR3 sequence is 13 residues long. This chain's CDR3 is CASSPDIDTEAFF. The CDR3 DNA reads as TGTGCCAGCAGCCCCGATATAGACACTGAAGCTTTCTTT.

To note about this clonotype: A much larger clone sits a single nucleotide away, making a read error possible. V is TRBV2 and J is TRBJ1-6; 7 nucleotides agree with TRBD1. Germline CDR1 is SNHLY and CDR2 is FYNNEI. The CDR3 consists of 15 residues. The CDR3 loop reads CASSPRQGYNSPPHF. The DNA of the CDR3 is TGTGCCAGCAGCCCCCGACAGGGCTATAATTCACCCCCCCACTTT.

The V call is TRBV12-3 or TRBV12-4, the J call TRBJ1-1; a weak D match, TRBD1 (5 bases). V was trimmed by 4 bases and J by 5 bases, leaving 11 bases between them. The CDR3 covers 13 residues. The CDR3: CASSSSGKTEAFF. In DNA form, the CDR3 reads TGTGCCAGCAGTTCCTCAGGGAAAACTGAAGCTTTCTTT.

The table lists this clonotype with many counts. The chain recombines TRBV24-1 with TRBJ2-6, with D tentatively TRBD1 (5 bases). CDR3 length: 15 residues. V was pared by 3 bases and J by 4 bases, with 9 bases between. Germline lookup yields CDR1 KGHDR and CDR2 SFDVKD. This CDR3 reads CATSDGAQGANVLTF. CDR3 DNA sequence: TGTGCCACCAGTGATGGGGCACAAGGGGCCAACGTCCTGACTTTC.

This chain links TRBV7-8 with TRBJ2-5, with D possibly called TRBD1 or TRBD2 (6 bases each). The CDR3 runs 15 residues. Germline V gene lookup returns CDR1 SGHVS and CDR2 FQNEAQ. The germline V and J ends were trimmed by 3 bases and 4 bases, with 15 bases remaining between them. CDR3 amino acids: CASSLTAGGLETQYF. The DNA for the CDR3 is TGTGCCAGCAGCTTGACGGCCGGGGGCCTAGAGACCCAGTACTTC.

The chain employs TRBV7-9 and TRBJ1-1; D unresolved. V lost 4 bases to trimming and J lost 3 bases, with 12 bases between them. Germline CDR1 reads SEHNR; CDR2 reads FQNEAQ (reference sequence). The CDR3 totals 14 residues. The CDR3 coding sequence is TGTGCCAGCAGCTCTGTTGTGTGGGACACTGAAGCTTTCTTT. This translates into CASSSVVWDTEAFF.

This clonotype was seen a handful of times. The chain carries TRBV9 and TRBJ1-4; D possibly corresponds to TRBD1 (5 bases). V dropped 4 bases and J dropped 7 bases, with 20 bases sitting between them. Germline V gene sequence: CDR1 SGDLS, CDR2 YYNGEE. The CDR3 loop spans 16 amino acids. In DNA form, the CDR3 reads TGTGCCAGCAGCCCTGTTGGGAAAGGGGCCGGTGAAAAACTGTTTTTT. This encodes CASSPVGKGAGEKLFF. The entire variable domain, with the rest obtained from reference TRBV9 and TRBJ1-4, is as follows: DSGVTQTPKHLITATGQRVTLRCSPRSGDLSVYWYQQSLDQGLQFLIQYYNGEERAKGNILERFSAQQFPDLHSELNLSSLELGDSALYFCASSPVGKGAGEKLFFGSGTQLSVL.

This chain links TRBV6-1 with TRBJ1-3; TRBD1 matches at 9 bases. Trimming removed 6 bases from V and 4 bases from J; junction bases left unmatched: 10. The CDR3 consists of 16 residues. Germline CDR1 reads MNHNS; CDR2 reads SASEGT. The CDR3 nucleotides read TGTGCCAGCAGATCCCCGGGACAGGGTTACGGAAACACCATATATTTT. Translation gives CASRSPGQGYGNTIYF.

The rearrangement uses TRBV2 and TRBJ1-1, with 7 bases that match TRBD1. The CDR3 sequence is 13 residues long. Trimming at V came to 8 bases and at J to 7 bases, leaving 10 bases not matched to a gene. Germline V gives CDR1 SNHLY, CDR2 FYNNEI. In nucleotides, the CDR3 is TGTGCCAGCGCCCCACGGACAGGACTTGAAGCTTTCTTT. It translates to CASAPRTGLEAFF.

The V gene is TRBV5-1, the J gene TRBJ1-1, with D perhaps matching TRBD1 (5 bases). CDR3 size: 15 residues. V was trimmed by 0 bases and J by 5 bases, leaving 14 bases between them. Per the germline V gene, CDR1 is SGHRS and CDR2 is YFSETQ. CDR3 nucleotide sequence: TGCGCCAGCAGCTTGGGGTCCCAGGGATGGACTGAAGCTTTCTTT. It encodes CASSLGSQGWTEAFF.

The chain is built from TRBV11-2 and TRBJ1-2, with D perhaps matching TRBD1 (6 bases). The germline V and J ends were trimmed by 7 bases and 5 bases, with 17 bases remaining between them. Germline V CDR1 and CDR2: SGHAT, FQNNGV. The CDR3 covers 14 residues. The CDR3 coding sequence is TGTGCCAGCACCAGAAACGGGACATTATATGGCTACACCTTC. Its protein is CASTRNGTLYGYTF.

This clonotype was counted only a few times. This chain links TRBV6-5 with TRBJ2-7; weak D call: TRBD2 (7 bases). The CDR3 extends over 16 amino acids. From germline, CDR1 is MNHEY and CDR2 SVGAGI. Between the trimmed V and J ends, which lost 5 bases and 2 bases, there was a span of 19 bases. The chain's CDR3 is CASSLGTNRDAYEQYF. Here the CDR3 DNA reads TGTGCCAGCAGTCTCGGGACTAACAGGGATGCCTACGAGCAGTACTTC.